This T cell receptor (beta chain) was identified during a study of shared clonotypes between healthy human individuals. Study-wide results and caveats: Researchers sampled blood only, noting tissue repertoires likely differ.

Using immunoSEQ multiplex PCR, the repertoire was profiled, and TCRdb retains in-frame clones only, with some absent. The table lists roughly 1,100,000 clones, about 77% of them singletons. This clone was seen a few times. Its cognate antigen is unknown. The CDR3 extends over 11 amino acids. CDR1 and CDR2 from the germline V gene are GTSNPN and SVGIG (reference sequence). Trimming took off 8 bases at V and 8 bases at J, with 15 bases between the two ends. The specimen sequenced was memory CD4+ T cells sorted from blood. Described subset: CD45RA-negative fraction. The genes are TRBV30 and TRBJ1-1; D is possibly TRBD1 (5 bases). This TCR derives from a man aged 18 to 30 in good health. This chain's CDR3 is CAERGITEAFF. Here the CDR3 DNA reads TGTGCCGAACGGGGCATCACGGAAGCTTTCTTT.